This is a list of T cell receptor beta chains from one sample in a study of control samples from healthy donors and cancer patients. The protocol was immunoSEQ multiplex PCR, while the TCRdb copy is restricted to in-frame clones and leaves out a portion. The sample includes over 100,000 clones, about 91% of them seen just once. Input material: blood. These receptors came from a man aged 40-49 years in good health. Both conserved end residues are part of each CDR3. Each record gives: CDR3 length, D gene, V gene, clone size, J gene, CDR3 protein, CDR3 DNA. D genes are given only for firm matches. Clone size, where shown, is once, few, many, or a class for clones that have expanded.

length: 12
D: -
V: TRBV6-5
size: -
J: TRBJ2-7
CDR3: CASVGILYEQYF
DNA: TGTGCCAGCGTCGGAATACTCTACGAGCAGTACTTC

length: 12
D: -
V: TRBV28
size: -
J: TRBJ2-3
CDR3: CASSSSIYTQYF
DNA: TGTGCCAGCAGTAGTAGCATATATACGCAGTATTTT

length: 15
D: -
V: TRBV3-1/TRBV3-2
size: once
J: TRBJ1-3
CDR3: CASSLQGTGGNTIYF
DNA: TGTGCCAGCAGCCTCCAAGGGACGGGTGGAAACACCATATATTTT

length: 13
D: -
V: TRBV24-1
size: -
J: TRBJ2-5
CDR3: CATSDTNQETQYF
DNA: TGTGCCACCAGTGACACAAACCAAGAGACCCAGTACTTC

length: 15
D: TRBD1
V: TRBV5-1
size: few
J: TRBJ1-6
CDR3: CASSLDGTDNSPLHF
DNA: TGCGCCAGCAGCTTGGATGGGACAGATAATTCACCCCTCCACTTT

length: 14
D: -
V: TRBV7-8
size: -
J: TRBJ1-2
CDR3: CASSGEDRLYGYTF
DNA: TGTGCCAGCAGCGGCGAGGACAGACTCTATGGCTACACCTTC

length: 16
D: TRBD1
V: TRBV27
size: -
J: TRBJ2-1
CDR3: CASRVSRTGGYNEQFF
DNA: TGTGCCAGCAGGGTTAGTAGGACAGGGGGCTACAATGAGCAGTTCTTC

length: 14
D: -
V: TRBV6-5
size: -
J: TRBJ2-6
CDR3: CASSRTSGANVLTF
DNA: TGTGCCAGCAGCCGAACCTCTGGGGCCAACGTCCTGACTTTC

length: 13
D: -
V: TRBV28
size: -
J: TRBJ1-6
CDR3: CASTRDGDSPLHF
DNA: TGTGCCAGCACCAGAGACGGAGATTCACCCCTCCACTTT

length: 17
D: TRBD1
V: TRBV5-8
size: few
J: TRBJ2-3
CDR3: CASSGGQGAVRTDTQYF
DNA: TGTGCCAGCAGCGGGGGACAGGGGGCTGTCCGGACAGATACGCAGTATTTT

length: 13
D: -
V: TRBV5-1
size: -
J: TRBJ2-7
CDR3: CASSLQDTYEQYF
DNA: TGCGCCAGCAGCTTACAGGATACCTACGAGCAGTACTTC

length: 13
D: TRBD1
V: TRBV12-3/TRBV12-4
size: -
J: TRBJ1-1
CDR3: CASSLIQGAEAFF
DNA: TGTGCCAGCAGTTTGATACAGGGGGCTGAAGCTTTCTTT

length: 13
D: -
V: TRBV4-1
size: few
J: TRBJ1-2
CDR3: CASSPKQDGGYTF
DNA: TGCGCCAGCAGCCCAAAGCAGGACGGTGGCTACACCTTC

length: 14
D: -
V: TRBV5-1
size: -
J: TRBJ2-1
CDR3: CASSFSLQGGEQFF
DNA: TGCGCCAGCAGCTTTTCCCTCCAGGGGGGTGAGCAGTTCTTC

length: 15
D: -
V: TRBV9
size: -
J: TRBJ2-1
CDR3: CASSVAGEGWDEQFF
DNA: TGTGCCAGCAGCGTAGCGGGAGAAGGTTGGGATGAGCAGTTCTTC

length: 16
D: -
V: TRBV11-2
size: -
J: TRBJ2-3
CDR3: CASSLDQASHTDTQYF
DNA: TGTGCCAGCAGCTTAGATCAGGCTAGCCACACAGATACGCAGTATTTT

length: 13
D: -
V: TRBV5-6
size: -
J: TRBJ2-7
CDR3: CASSAGPNYEQYF
DNA: TGTGCCAGCAGCGCTGGACCGAACTACGAGCAGTACTTC

length: 15
D: -
V: TRBV4-1
size: -
J: TRBJ1-6
CDR3: CASSQEAGNNSPLHF
DNA: TGCGCCAGCAGCCAAGAGGCCGGTAATAATTCACCCCTCCACTTT

length: 15
D: TRBD1
V: TRBV5-1
size: -
J: TRBJ1-1
CDR3: CASSPGQLLNTEAFF
DNA: TGCGCCAGCAGCCCGGGACAGCTACTGAACACTGAAGCTTTCTTT

length: 15
D: TRBD1
V: TRBV18
size: once
J: TRBJ1-5
CDR3: CASSAGTGNNQPQHF
DNA: TGTGCCAGCTCGGCCGGGACAGGGAACAATCAGCCCCAGCATTTT

length: 12
D: -
V: TRBV6-2/TRBV6-3
size: once
J: TRBJ1-1
CDR3: CASSTSIPAAFF
DNA: TGTGCCAGCAGTACTTCCATCCCGGCGGCTTTCTTT

length: 16
D: -
V: TRBV25-1
size: few
J: TRBJ2-7
CDR3: CASSESGSGNSYEQYF
DNA: TGTGCCAGCAGTGAATCAGGATCAGGGAATAGCTACGAGCAGTACTTC

length: 15
D: TRBD1
V: TRBV7-6
size: -
J: TRBJ1-2
CDR3: CASSLAGTGMDGYTF
DNA: TGTGCCAGCAGCTTAGCCGGGACAGGGATGGATGGCTACACCTTC

length: 15
D: -
V: TRBV19
size: once
J: TRBJ1-3
CDR3: CASSIAGGVGNTIYF
DNA: TGTGCCAGTAGTATAGCAGGCGGGGTGGGAAACACCATATATTTT

length: 15
D: -
V: TRBV27
size: -
J: TRBJ2-2
CDR3: CASRRRQGYTGELFF
DNA: TGTGCCAGCAGACGTAGGCAGGGGTACACCGGGGAGCTGTTTTTT

length: 16
D: TRBD2
V: TRBV13
size: -
J: TRBJ2-3
CDR3: CASSFRSGAVTDTQYF
DNA: TGTGCCAGCAGCTTCCGGAGCGGGGCGGTCACAGATACGCAGTATTTT

length: 12
D: -
V: TRBV11-3
size: -
J: TRBJ2-7
CDR3: CASSPRSYEQYF
DNA: TGTGCCAGCAGCCCCCGGTCCTACGAGCAGTACTTC

length: 15
D: -
V: TRBV10-2
size: once
J: TRBJ1-1
CDR3: CASSEAGSMNTEAFF
DNA: TGCGCCAGCAGTGAGGCAGGGAGTATGAACACTGAAGCTTTCTTT

length: 14
D: -
V: TRBV4-2
size: once
J: TRBJ2-7
CDR3: CASSQDLARTEQYF
DNA: TGTGCCAGCAGCCAAGATCTTGCCAGAACCGAGCAGTACTTC

length: 15
D: TRBD1
V: TRBV5-1
size: -
J: TRBJ1-1
CDR3: CASSRRQGRNTEAFF
DNA: TGCGCCAGCAGCCGACGACAGGGGAGGAACACTGAAGCTTTCTTT

length: 12
D: -
V: TRBV28
size: once
J: TRBJ2-7
CDR3: CASSLGTTKQYF
DNA: TGTGCCAGCAGTTTGGGGACAACCAAGCAGTACTTC

length: 12
D: -
V: TRBV6-2/TRBV6-3
size: once
J: TRBJ2-1
CDR3: CASSYWWDEQFF
DNA: TGTGCCAGCAGTTACTGGTGGGATGAGCAGTTCTTC

length: 12
D: -
V: TRBV30
size: -
J: TRBJ2-3
CDR3: CAWSVGGDTQYF
DNA: TGTGCCTGGAGTGTAGGGGGGGATACGCAGTATTTT

length: 15
D: -
V: TRBV2
size: once
J: TRBJ2-7
CDR3: CASKGPGENPYEQYF
DNA: TGTGCCAGCAAGGGGCCCGGGGAGAACCCCTACGAGCAGTACTTC

length: 15
D: -
V: TRBV19
size: -
J: TRBJ1-1
CDR3: CASSMGAGVNTEAFF
DNA: TGTGCCAGTAGTATGGGAGCCGGGGTGAACACTGAAGCTTTCTTT

length: 14
D: -
V: TRBV28
size: -
J: TRBJ1-2
CDR3: CASSPDRKNYGYTF
DNA: TGTGCCAGCAGCCCAGACAGGAAAAACTATGGCTACACCTTC

length: 14
D: -
V: TRBV7-9
size: -
J: TRBJ1-4
CDR3: CASSFFQPGEKLFF
DNA: TGTGCCAGCAGCTTCTTCCAACCCGGGGAAAAACTGTTTTTT

length: 15
D: TRBD2
V: TRBV7-7
size: -
J: TRBJ2-3
CDR3: CASSQSGGGTDTQYF
DNA: TGTGCCAGCAGCCAAAGCGGGGGCGGCACAGATACGCAGTATTTT

length: 13
D: TRBD1
V: TRBV7-3
size: -
J: TRBJ1-2
CDR3: CASSAGQGYGYTF
DNA: TGTGCCAGCAGCGCGGGACAGGGCTATGGCTACACCTTC

length: 16
D: TRBD1
V: TRBV24-1
size: -
J: TRBJ2-2
CDR3: CATSDLGTGGTGELFF
DNA: TGTGCCACCAGTGATTTGGGGACAGGGGGCACCGGGGAGCTGTTTTTT

length: 14
D: TRBD1
V: TRBV18
size: -
J: TRBJ1-6
CDR3: CASSPRDSNSPLHF
DNA: TGTGCCAGCTCACCCCGGGACAGTAATTCACCCCTCCACTTT

length: 15
D: -
V: TRBV30
size: once
J: TRBJ1-6
CDR3: CAWSVLSQNNSPLHF
DNA: TGTGCCTGGAGTGTGCTGTCCCAGAATAATTCACCCCTCCACTTT

length: 14
D: TRBD1
V: TRBV6-2/TRBV6-3
size: -
J: TRBJ1-4
CDR3: CASSSGTGVEKLFF
DNA: TGTGCCAGCAGTTCCGGGACAGGAGTTGAAAAACTGTTTTTT

length: 15
D: -
V: TRBV6-6
size: -
J: TRBJ1-4
CDR3: CASRGAQKGGEKLFF
DNA: TGTGCCAGCAGGGGGGCGCAAAAAGGAGGTGAAAAACTGTTTTTT

length: 15
D: -
V: TRBV5-4
size: -
J: TRBJ2-1
CDR3: CASSLATGAYNEQFF
DNA: TGTGCCAGCAGCTTGGCGACGGGCGCATACAATGAGCAGTTCTTC

length: 18
D: -
V: TRBV19
size: -
J: TRBJ2-2
CDR3: CASSPGIRTALGAGELFF
DNA: TGTGCCAGTAGTCCAGGGATCCGGACGGCCCTGGGCGCCGGGGAGCTGTTTTTT

length: 14
D: -
V: TRBV7-9
size: once
J: TRBJ1-1
CDR3: CASSSGDWRTEAFF
DNA: TGTGCCAGCAGCTCAGGGGATTGGCGGACTGAAGCTTTCTTT

length: 14
D: -
V: TRBV25-1
size: -
J: TRBJ1-4
CDR3: CASATGATNEKLFF
DNA: TGTGCCAGCGCCACAGGTGCAACTAATGAAAAACTGTTTTTT

length: 14
D: -
V: TRBV3-1/TRBV3-2
size: few
J: TRBJ1-5
CDR3: CASSQGSGGQPQHF
DNA: TGTGCCAGCAGCCAAGGGTCGGGAGGTCAGCCCCAGCATTTT

length: 15
D: TRBD1
V: TRBV4-1
size: -
J: TRBJ2-4
CDR3: CASSHSGQGTNIQYF
DNA: TGCGCCAGCAGCCACTCGGGACAGGGGACAAACATTCAGTACTTC

length: 13
D: -
V: TRBV30
size: -
J: TRBJ1-1
CDR3: CAWSVAGGTEAFF
DNA: TGTGCCTGGAGTGTCGCGGGGGGCACTGAAGCTTTCTTT